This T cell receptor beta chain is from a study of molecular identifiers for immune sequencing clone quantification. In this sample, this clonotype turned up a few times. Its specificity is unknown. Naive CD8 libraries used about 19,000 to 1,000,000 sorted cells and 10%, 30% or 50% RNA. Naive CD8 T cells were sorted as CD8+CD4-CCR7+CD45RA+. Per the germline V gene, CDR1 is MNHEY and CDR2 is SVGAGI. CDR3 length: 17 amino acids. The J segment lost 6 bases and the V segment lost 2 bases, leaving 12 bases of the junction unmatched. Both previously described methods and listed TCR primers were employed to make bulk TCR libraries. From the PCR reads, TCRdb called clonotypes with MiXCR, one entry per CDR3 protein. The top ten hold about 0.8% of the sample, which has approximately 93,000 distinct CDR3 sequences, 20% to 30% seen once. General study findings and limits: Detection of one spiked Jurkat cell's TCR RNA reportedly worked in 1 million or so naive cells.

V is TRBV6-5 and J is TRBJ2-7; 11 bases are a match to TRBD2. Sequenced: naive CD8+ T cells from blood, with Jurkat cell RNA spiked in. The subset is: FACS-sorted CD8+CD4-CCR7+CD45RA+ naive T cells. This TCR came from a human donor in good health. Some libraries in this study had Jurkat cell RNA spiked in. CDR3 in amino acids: CASSYRTLAGGPSEQYF. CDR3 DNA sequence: TGTGCCAGCAGTTACAGGACCTTAGCGGGAGGGCCGAGCGAGCAGTACTTC.